The 27 T cell receptor beta chains presented below share a single source sample, sequenced in a study of identical twins. TCRdb re-called the 5' RACE reads through MiXCR, storing one row per CDR3 protein. Of roughly 290,000 distinct CDR3 sequences listed, roughly 10% are singletons. The sample was also linked to a second study, of yellow fever vaccine responses in identical twins.

Material: CD8+ T cells sorted from blood. These TCRs come from a woman between 18 and 30 years old in good health.

Note on this clonotype: This clone may be a read error of a much larger clone one base away. V usage is TRBV20-1 and J usage is TRBJ1-6, with D possibly TRBD1 on 6 matching bases. The CDR3 contains 15 residues. Germline V gene sequence: CDR1 DFQATT, CDR2 SNEGSKA (reference sequence). The CDR3 DNA is TGCAGTGCTAGAAACCAGGGGTTCTATAATTCACCCCTCCAATTT. This sequence encodes CSARNQGFYNSPLQF.

This clonotype was seen at least ten times. The chain employs TRBV5-1 and TRBJ2-7, with 7 bases lining up with TRBD1. CDR1 is SGHRS, CDR2 YFSETQ, per germline. V shed 2 bases and J 3 bases; nucleotides not matched to a gene: 5. CDR3 size: 14 residues. CDR3 DNA sequence: TGCGCCAGCAGCTTAGTTTCAGGGGGCTACGAGCAGTACTTC. Encoded protein: CASSLVSGGYEQYF.

This clonotype was observed at least ten times. The genes are TRBV20-1 and TRBJ2-7; possible D gene TRBD1, 5 bases. Germline assignment: CDR1 DFQATT and CDR2 SNEGSKA (reference sequence). V was pared by 6 bases and J by 1 base, with 13 bases between. This CDR3 is 13 amino acids long. The CDR3 reads CSALTVASYEQYF. The CDR3, as DNA: TGCAGTGCGCTGACAGTCGCGTCCTACGAGCAGTACTTC.

The genes are TRBV9 and TRBJ2-7; D is unresolved. Trimming left V 3 bases short and J 0 bases short, with 19 bases between. Germline assignment: CDR1 SGDLS and CDR2 YYNGEE. The CDR3 totals 17 residues. CDR3 sequence (DNA): TGTGCCAGCAGCGCCGGATCCGGACCCAGGAGCTCCTACGAGCAGTACTTC. This encodes CASSAGSGPRSSYEQYF.

This clonotype was observed many times. The V and J genes are TRBV2 and TRBJ2-3; no clear D gene. The CDR3 has 14 residues. Trimming stripped 2 bases from V and 2 bases from J, with 8 bases between. The germline V gene encodes CDR1 SNHLY and CDR2 FYNNEI. Here the CDR3 reads CASSEPLSTDTQYF. DNA for the CDR3: TGTGCCAGCAGTGAACCACTATCCACAGATACGCAGTATTTT.

The chain links TRBV5-6 to TRBJ2-1; the D is unclear. The CDR3 is 16 residues long. CDR1 and CDR2 from the germline V gene are SGHDT and YYEEEE. Trimming pared 4 bases from V and 4 bases from J, leaving 18 bases between. The CDR3 is CASSGELGPPYNEQFF. As DNA, the CDR3 is TGTGCCAGCAGCGGTGAACTTGGCCCCCCTTACAATGAGCAGTTCTTC. Supplemented by reference TRBV5-6 and TRBJ2-1, the full variable domain reads DAGVTQSPTHLIKTRGQQVTLRCSPKSGHDTVSWYQQALGQGPQFIFQYYEEEERQRGNFPDRFSGHQFPNYSSELNVNALLLGDSALYLCASSGELGPPYNEQFFGPGTRLTVL.

This clonotype came up a few times. The J gene is TRBJ1-2, the V gene TRBV29-1; 8 bases align to TRBD1. The length of the CDR3 is 17 residues. The V gene end was trimmed by 4 bases and the J gene end by 3 bases; junction bases not matched to a gene: 16. Germline CDR1 SQVTM, CDR2 ANQGSEA. CDR3 protein: CSVVGGTGALEDYGYTF. The DNA of the CDR3 is TGCAGCGTTGTGGGTGGGACAGGCGCCCTAGAGGACTATGGCTACACCTTC.

This clonotype was seen repeatedly, ten times or more. J is TRBJ2-5 and V is TRBV5-5; no definite D call. V lost 0 bases, J lost 7 bases, and 13 bases lay in between. CDR3 length: 14 residues. The germline gives CDR1 SGHKS, CDR2 YYEKEE (reference sequence). This CDR3 is CASSLEVAGGTQYF. The CDR3 nucleotides are TGTGCCAGCAGCTTGGAAGTAGCAGGCGGGACCCAGTACTTC.

Ten or more counts support this clonotype. This chain joins TRBV4-3 and TRBJ2-1, with 7 nucleotides matching TRBD2. This CDR3 is built from 15 residues. Germline CDR1 and CDR2: LGHNA and YSLEER. With V trimmed by 1 base and J by 7 bases, 7 bases remained unmatched. CDR3 bases: TGCGCCAGCAGCCAAGGGCGGGAGACGGCAAATGAGCAGTTCTTC. This translates into CASSQGRETANEQFF.

The V gene is TRBV2, the J gene TRBJ2-7, with 10 bases matching TRBD1. The CDR3 extends over 15 amino acids. In germline, CDR1 is SNHLY, CDR2 FYNNEI. The trim removed 4 bases at V and 2 bases at J, leaving 5 bases unmatched. As DNA, the CDR3 is TGTGCCAGCAGTGGAGGGGACAGGGGAACCTACGAGCAGTACTTC. The encoded protein is CASSGGDRGTYEQYF.

Many counts were recorded for this clonotype. The V and J genes are TRBV6-2 or TRBV6-3 and TRBJ2-1; D call uncertain. V was pared by 1 base and J by 5 bases, with 9 bases between. The germline gives CDR1 MNHEY, CDR2 SVGEGT. The CDR3 sequence is 14 residues long. The CDR3 here is CASSYFGPNNEQFF. The CDR3 bases are TGTGCCAGCAGTTACTTTGGGCCGAACAATGAGCAGTTCTTC.

This clonotype was seen at least ten times. V gene TRBV11-3 combines with J gene TRBJ1-5; D not resolved. V lost 3 bases, J lost 1 base, and 4 bases lay in between. The germline V gene has CDR1 SGHNT and CDR2 YENEEA. This CDR3 is 13 amino acids long. The CDR3 nucleotides are TGTGCCAGCAGCTTCAGGAGCAATCAGCCCCAGCATTTT. Translated: CASSFRSNQPQHF.

At least ten counts were recorded for this clonotype. The chain employs TRBV5-1 and TRBJ1-1, with D possibly matching TRBD1 (5 bases). With 0 bases removed from V and 0 bases from J, the gap between germline ends came to 18 bases. Germline loops: CDR1 SGHRS, CDR2 YFSETQ. The length of the CDR3 is 18 residues. The CDR3 spells CASSLVGQGGILNTEAFF. The CDR3 DNA sequence: TGCGCCAGCAGCTTGGTCGGGCAGGGTGGGATCTTGAACACTGAAGCTTTCTTT.

This chain links TRBV7-8 with TRBJ2-3; 8 bases are shared with TRBD2. The CDR3 length is 19 residues. Germline V gives CDR1 SGHVS, CDR2 FQNEAQ. With 0 bases clipped from V and 3 bases from J, the junction kept 14 bases outside the gene matches. The chain's CDR3 is CASSLALRVAGTLTDTQYF. CDR3 sequence (DNA): TGTGCCAGCAGCTTAGCGCTCAGGGTAGCGGGAACCTTGACAGATACGCAGTATTTT.

The table lists this clonotype with many counts. The CDR3 sequence is CSVEGETVYEQYF. The CDR3 bases are TGCAGCGTTGAAGGGGAGACCGTCTACGAGCAGTACTTC. J is TRBJ2-7 and V is TRBV29-1, with D tentatively TRBD2 (5 bases). This CDR3 is 13 amino acids long. The V end lost 1 base, the J end lost 3 bases, and 10 bases lay between the germline ends. Germline values: CDR1 SQVTM, CDR2 ANQGSEA.

This clonotype was seen repeatedly, ten times or more. The chain is built from TRBV7-9 and TRBJ2-3, with 9 bases lining up with TRBD1. The J segment lost 6 bases and the V segment lost 4 bases, leaving 5 bases of the junction unmatched. Germline V CDR1 and CDR2: SEHNR, FQNEAQ (reference sequence). There are 14 residues in the CDR3. CDR3 protein: CASSWDRVSDTQYF. CDR3 bases: TGTGCCAGCAGCTGGGACAGGGTTTCGGATACGCAGTATTTT.

The table lists this clonotype with a few counts. J is TRBJ2-3 and V is TRBV19; D is uncertain. This CDR3 spans 14 amino acids. V was cut by 10 bases and J by 0 bases, with 14 bases left in between. Germline CDR1 and CDR2: LNHDA and SQIVND (reference sequence). This chain's CDR3 is CAIMTGGSTDTQYF. CDR3 sequence (DNA): TGTGCCATTATGACTGGCGGCAGCACAGATACGCAGTATTTT.

Here the CDR3 reads CASSLIIGQGQAEFF. The CDR3 DNA reads TGTGCCAGCAGTCTAATTATAGGGCAGGGCCAGGCGGAGTTCTTC. The rearrangement uses TRBV12-3 or TRBV12-4 and TRBJ2-1; D might be TRBD1 (5 bases). The CDR3 spans 15 residues. V lost 5 bases to trimming and J lost 14 bases, with 25 bases between them.

The chain joins TRBV4-1 to TRBJ2-7; D perhaps matches TRBD1 (6 bases). Germline V gene sequence: CDR1 MGHRA, CDR2 YSYEKL. The CDR3 has 13 residues. V was cut by 6 bases and J by 2 bases, with 11 bases left in between. This CDR3 reads CASRGGGPYEQYF. CDR3 nucleotide sequence: TGCGCCAGCAGAGGGGGTGGCCCCTACGAGCAGTACTTC.

This clonotype was counted only a few times. The gene calls are TRBV28 and TRBJ2-7; tentative D call: TRBD1 (5 bases). CDR3 length: 16 amino acids. Trimming pared 4 bases from V and 0 bases from J, leaving 16 bases between. Per the germline V gene, CDR1 is MDHEN and CDR2 is SYDVKM. This chain's CDR3 is CASSSFRGRSSYEQYF. The CDR3, as DNA: TGTGCCAGCAGTTCCTTTAGGGGCAGGAGCTCCTACGAGCAGTACTTC.

V and J are TRBV6-2 or TRBV6-3 and TRBJ2-7; 9 nucleotides align to TRBD2. The CDR3 loop spans 16 amino acids. In germline, CDR1 is MNHEY, CDR2 SVGEGT. The V gene end was trimmed by 0 bases and the J gene end by 3 bases; junction bases not matched to a gene: 6. CDR3 nucleotides: TGTGCCAGCAGTTACTCGAGCCTAGCGGGGCACTACGAGCAGTACTTC. As protein: CASSYSSLAGHYEQYF.

This clonotype was seen at least ten times. CDR3 nucleotides: TGTGCCAGCAGTGAAGGGACCAGCGAGCAGTACTTC. Amino acids: CASSEGTSEQYF. This chain uses TRBV6-1 with TRBJ2-7, with D hard to call. V shed 1 base and J shed 6 bases, with 7 bases lying between them. Germline CDR1 MNHNS, CDR2 SASEGT. CDR3 size: 12 residues.

This clonotype was seen many times. The rearrangement uses TRBV29-1 and TRBJ2-3, with TRBD2 matching 9 bases. With V trimmed by 7 bases and J by 0 bases, 11 bases remained unmatched. Germline CDR1 and CDR2: SQVTM and ANQGSEA. The CDR3 contains 16 residues. The CDR3 region has the DNA TGCAGCGCATTAGCGGGGGCCCCCGCTAGCACAGATACGCAGTATTTT. Amino acids: CSALAGAPASTDTQYF.

This clonotype was seen repeatedly, ten times or more. The chain employs TRBV29-1 and TRBJ2-1, with D perhaps TRBD1 or TRBD2 (5 bases each). There are 10 residues in the CDR3. Germline assignment: CDR1 SQVTM and CDR2 ANQGSEA. The V gene lost 4 bases and the J gene lost 10 bases, with 8 bases spanning the gap. The CDR3 is CSVVGVEQFF. DNA for the CDR3: TGCAGCGTTGTGGGGGTGGAGCAGTTCTTC.

This clonotype was observed a few times. V usage is TRBV12-3 or TRBV12-4 and J usage is TRBJ2-5; weak D call: TRBD2 (7 bases). The CDR3 runs to 14 residues. Trimming took off 4 bases at V and 5 bases at J, with 14 bases between the two ends. In DNA, the CDR3 is TGTGCCAGCAGTTGGGAAGGGGGGGCGGAGACCCAGTACTTC. Translated: CASSWEGGAETQYF.

This clonotype was observed at least ten times. An end of the junction does not agree with germline; a read error may underlie this. The chain links TRBV7-7 to TRBJ2-5, with a weak D call TRBD1 (6 bases). Per the germline V gene, CDR1 is SSHAT and CDR2 is FNYEAQ (reference sequence). This CDR3 comprises 14 residues. CDR3 residues: CASSLVGTLETQYF. The CDR3 DNA reads TGTGCTAGCAGCTTAGTTGGGACATTAGAGACCCAGTACTTC.

The chain carries TRBV7-9 and TRBJ2-1, with D perhaps matching TRBD1 (5 bases). Trimming took off 1 base at V and 6 bases at J, with 13 bases between the two ends. CDR3 size: 15 residues. Germline values: CDR1 SEHNR, CDR2 FQNEAQ (reference sequence). CDR3 loop: CASSLVGPPINEQFF. In nucleotides, the CDR3 is TGTGCCAGCAGCTTAGTGGGGCCTCCCATCAATGAGCAGTTCTTC.